This T cell receptor beta chain was sequenced for a study of cytomegalovirus exposure and HLA in healthy donors. Study results and caveats: Some V segments, including TRBV6-2 and TRBV6-3, were excluded as indistinguishable.

Trimming took off 6 bases at V and 4 bases at J, with 16 bases between the two ends. The CDR3 is 15 amino acids. CDR1 is KGHSH and CDR2 is LQKENI in the germline V gene. On this clone: Antigen specificity is unknown.

The primer mix had 60 Vbeta and 13 Jbeta primers. Profiled with immunoSEQ multiplex PCR; TCRdb holds only in-frame clones, not every one. The sample yields about 170,000 clones, 80% to 90% seen once. The receptor comes from a man younger than 45 in good health and CMV-seropositive. This chain connects TRBV18 to TRBJ2-1, with D unresolved. The sample comprised PBMCs. CDR3 protein: CASSHRVPPYNEQFF. In DNA form, the CDR3 reads TGTGCCAGCTCGCACCGGGTCCCTCCTTACAATGAGCAGTTCTTC.